This T cell receptor beta chain was sequenced in a study of early T cells in non-severe SARS-CoV-2 infection. TCRdb redid the calling of the 5' RACE reads with MiXCR, one entry per CDR3 protein. Altogether tens of thousands of distinct CDR3 sequences are present, around 10% being singletons, with the ten largest covering roughly 4%. This clonotype has ten or more counts. Germline loops: CDR1 SQVTM, CDR2 ANQGSEA. V trimming: 7 bases; J trimming: 1 base; junction bases outside the gene matches: 9. CDR3 size: 15 residues. This sequence joins TRBV29-1 and TRBJ2-1, with 8 bases identical to TRBD2. The sequence was collected from an adult who was a healthcare worker with PCR-confirmed SARS-CoV-2 infection or an uninfected control (not recorded which). Sequencing was performed on whole blood, taken at baseline. The CDR3, as DNA: TGCAGCGGATTAAGCGGGAGTCAGTCCTACAATGAGCAGTTCTTC. Protein sequence: CSGLSGSQSYNEQFF.